The clone carrying this T cell receptor beta chain has a count of ten or more. Antigen specificity is unknown. The V gene end was trimmed by 2 bases and the J gene end by 8 bases; junction bases not matched to a gene: 7. The CDR3 spans 17 residues. Germline V gene sequence: CDR1 LNHDA, CDR2 SQIVND (reference sequence). Within the library, unique molecular identifiers were attached to each individual cDNA molecule. MiXCR was run by TCRdb on the RACE reads, yielding one entry per CDR3 protein. This sample yields roughly 96,000 distinct CDR3 sequences, of which 7.5% to 10% are seen a single time; just over 2% belongs to the top ten. Time point reported: patch test 2, 6 weeks after DPC sensitization. Treatment described: therapeutic diphenylcyclopropenone sensitization with weekly scalp DPC. The study enrolled 18 to 70-year-old alopecia patients suitable for DPC. The sample belongs to a study of human T cells and chemical hapten exposure. Study-wide findings and caveats: Healthy individuals' immune responses may differ from those of donors, who had alopecia.

The chain joins TRBV19 to TRBJ1-6; 12 bases agree with TRBD1. This receptor was taken from a woman aged 35 to 49 with alopecia areata. Some clones in this sample may be carry-over from other donors' samples. The source material was whole blood, sampled in connection with sensitization to the hapten diphenylcyclopropenone (DPC). CDR3 DNA: TGTGCCAGTAGTATACTCGCTGGGACAGGGGGCGATTCACCCCTCCACTTT. This gives the protein CASSILAGTGGDSPLHF.